This is a list of T cell receptor beta chains from one sample in a study of blood T cell repertoires in COVID-19. TCRdb keeps only in-frame clones here, not all; method: immunoSEQ multiplex PCR. Of 110,000 or so clones listed, around 83% are singletons. The specimen sequenced was peripheral blood. These receptors were taken from a woman older than 75 with acute or convalescent COVID-19. The CDR3 runs from the conserved cysteine through the conserved F or W. D genes are given only for firm matches. Not every row has a clone size; where given, it reads once, few, many or a size class.

V	J	size	D	CDR3	DNA
TRBV4-1	TRBJ2-4	NA	TRBD1	CASSQEDRAIQYF	TGCGCCAGCAGCCAAGAGGACAGGGCCATTCAGTACTTC
TRBV10-3	TRBJ2-7	NA	NA	CAIRPGLTSYEQYF	TGTGCCATACGTCCTGGACTGACTTCCTACGAGCAGTACTTC
TRBV24-1	TRBJ2-3	NA	TRBD2	CATSVAGGYSTDTQYF	TGTGCCACCAGTGTAGCGGGAGGGTATAGCACAGATACGCAGTATTTT
TRBV4-1	TRBJ2-3	NA	NA	CASSQDTQWRLDTQYF	TGCGCCAGCAGCCAAGATACGCAGTGGAGACTGGATACGCAGTATTTT
TRBV15	TRBJ2-1	NA	TRBD1	CATSSGTEYNEQFF	TGTGCCACCAGCAGCGGGACAGAGTACAATGAGCAGTTCTTC
TRBV12-3/TRBV12-4	TRBJ1-2	NA	NA	CASGEGGYGYTF	TGTGCCAGCGGGGAGGGCGGGTATGGCTACACCTTC
TRBV7-2	TRBJ2-3	NA	TRBD2	CASSFQRGGDTQYF	TGTGCCAGCAGCTTTCAGCGGGGCGGCGATACGCAGTATTTT
TRBV5-1	TRBJ1-2	NA	TRBD1	CASSLGDSNYGYTF	TGCGCCAGCAGCTTGGGGGACAGTAACTATGGCTACACCTTC
TRBV11-2	TRBJ1-5	NA	NA	CASSQDRIPRQPQHF	TGTGCCAGCAGCCAAGACAGGATCCCTAGACAGCCCCAGCATTTT
TRBV29-1	TRBJ1-2	NA	NA	CSVHEWGYTF	TGCAGCGTCCACGAGTGGGGCTACACCTTC
TRBV2	TRBJ1-1	NA	TRBD1	CASSLKGQGAIEAFF	TGTGCCAGCAGTTTGAAGGGACAGGGGGCGATTGAAGCTTTCTTT
TRBV10-3	TRBJ1-6	NA	NA	CATQPAGSYNSPLHF	TGTGCCACCCAACCGGCAGGCTCCTATAATTCACCCCTCCACTTT
TRBV6-6	TRBJ1-4	NA	NA	CASSNGATNEKLFF	TGTGCCAGCAGTAACGGGGCAACTAATGAAAAACTGTTTTTT
TRBV19	TRBJ1-1	NA	TRBD1	CASSKTGLNTEAFF	TGTGCCAGTAGTAAGACAGGGCTGAACACTGAAGCTTTCTTT
TRBV27	TRBJ2-2	few	TRBD2	CASSSYLVREGPNTGELFF	TGTGCCAGCAGTTCCTACCTAGTGCGGGAGGGCCCTAACACCGGGGAGCTGTTTTTT
TRBV5-1	TRBJ2-2	NA	NA	CASSLLSGNTGELFF	TGCGCCAGCAGCTTGTTGTCGGGGAACACCGGGGAGCTGTTTTTT
TRBV12-3/TRBV12-4	TRBJ1-2	once	NA	CASSLGQGYGYTF	TGTGCCAGCAGTTTGGGGCAGGGGTATGGCTACACCTTC
TRBV28	TRBJ1-5	NA	TRBD1	CASSSGQWNQPQHF	TGTGCCAGCAGTTCGGGACAGTGGAATCAGCCCCAGCATTTT
TRBV9	TRBJ2-4	NA	TRBD1	CASSPGTEQKNIQYF	TGTGCCAGCAGCCCCGGGACAGAACAAAAAAACATTCAGTACTTC
TRBV5-4	TRBJ2-2	many	NA	CASGPRFGAGELFF	TGTGCCAGCGGTCCTAGGTTTGGCGCCGGGGAGCTGTTTTTT
TRBV5-1	TRBJ1-1	NA	TRBD1	CASSRVPSPASGQGVNTEAFF	TGCGCCAGCAGCCGTGTACCGTCCCCCGCTAGCGGACAGGGGGTTAACACTGAAGCTTTCTTT
TRBV5-1	TRBJ2-2	few	TRBD1	CASSLTGTGNTGELFF	TGCGCCAGCAGCTTGACAGGGACAGGGAACACCGGGGAGCTGTTTTTT
TRBV3-1/TRBV3-2	TRBJ2-3	NA	TRBD2	CASSQNSAGRSTDTQYF	TGTGCCAGCAGCCAAAACTCGGCCGGGAGGAGCACAGATACGCAGTATTTT
TRBV12-1	TRBJ1-5	once	NA	CASSFDRQGKDPQHF	TGTGCCAGCAGCTTTGATCGACAGGGGAAAGATCCCCAGCATTTT
TRBV5-1	TRBJ1-2	NA	TRBD1	CASSEGQAKVPGPYGYTF	TGCGCCAGCAGCGAGGGACAGGCTAAGGTTCCCGGACCTTATGGCTACACCTTC
TRBV29-1	TRBJ1-2	NA	TRBD1	CSVGRDRGVRGYGYTF	TGCAGCGTTGGCCGGGACAGGGGGGTCCGTGGCTATGGCTACACCTTC
TRBV6-6	TRBJ1-1	NA	NA	CASSQEVEAFF	TGTGCCAGCAGTCAAGAGGTGGAGGCTTTCTTT
TRBV11-2	TRBJ2-3	NA	TRBD2	CASSRLASGGTDTQYF	TGTGCCAGCAGCCGCCTAGCTTCCGGGGGGACAGATACGCAGTATTTT
TRBV28	TRBJ2-4	NA	NA	CASSLSRERAKNIQYF	TGTGCCAGCAGTTTATCCCGGGAGCGGGCCAAAAACATTCAGTACTTC
TRBV7-9	TRBJ1-5	NA	NA	CASSSGFSNQPQHF	TGTGCCAGCAGCTCCGGGTTTAGCAATCAGCCCCAGCATTTT
TRBV11-2	TRBJ2-1	NA	TRBD2	CASSSQGAGASNEQFF	TGTGCCAGCAGCTCCCAAGGAGCGGGAGCCTCCAATGAGCAGTTCTTC
TRBV24-1	TRBJ2-3	NA	NA	CATSDFTRSTDTQYF	TGTGCCACCAGTGATTTTACACGTTCCACAGATACGCAGTATTTT
TRBV10-3	TRBJ2-6	NA	NA	CAISGQEGRASGANVLTF	TGTGCCATCAGTGGCCAGGAGGGAAGAGCCTCTGGGGCCAACGTCCTGACTTTC
TRBV29-1	TRBJ2-5	NA	NA	CSVEAGFETQYF	TGCAGCGTTGAGGCCGGGTTCGAGACCCAGTACTTC
TRBV28	TRBJ1-2	once	NA	CASSIPKGEWYGYTF	TGTGCCAGCAGTATCCCGAAAGGAGAATGGTATGGCTACACCTTC
TRBV11-2	TRBJ2-5	few	TRBD1	CASSLVGQVPKETQYF	TGTGCCAGCAGCTTAGTGGGACAGGTCCCCAAAGAGACCCAGTACTTC
TRBV5-8	TRBJ2-1	NA	TRBD2	CASSIGTSAYNEQFF	TGTGCCAGCAGCATCGGGACTAGCGCTTACAATGAGCAGTTCTTC
TRBV11-2	TRBJ2-7	NA	NA	CASSSPYEQYF	TGTGCCAGCAGCTCTCCCTACGAGCAGTACTTC
TRBV28	TRBJ1-4	NA	TRBD1	CASSYGQADNEKLFF	TGTGCCAGCAGTTACGGACAGGCTGACAATGAAAAACTGTTTTTT